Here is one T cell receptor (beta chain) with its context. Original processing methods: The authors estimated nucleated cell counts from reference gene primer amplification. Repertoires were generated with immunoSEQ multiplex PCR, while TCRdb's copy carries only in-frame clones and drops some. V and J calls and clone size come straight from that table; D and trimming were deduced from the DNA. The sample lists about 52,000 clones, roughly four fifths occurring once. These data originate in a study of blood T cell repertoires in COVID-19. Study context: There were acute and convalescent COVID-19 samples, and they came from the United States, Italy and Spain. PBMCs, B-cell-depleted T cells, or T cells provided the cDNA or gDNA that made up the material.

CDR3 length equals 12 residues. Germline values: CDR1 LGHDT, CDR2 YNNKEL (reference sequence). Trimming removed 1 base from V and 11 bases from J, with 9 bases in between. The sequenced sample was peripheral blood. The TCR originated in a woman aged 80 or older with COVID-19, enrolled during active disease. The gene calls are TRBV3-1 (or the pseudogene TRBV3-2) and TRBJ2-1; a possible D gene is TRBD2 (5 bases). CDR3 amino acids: CASSQAEAKQFF. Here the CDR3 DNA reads TGTGCCAGCAGCCAAGCGGAGGCGAAGCAGTTCTTC.